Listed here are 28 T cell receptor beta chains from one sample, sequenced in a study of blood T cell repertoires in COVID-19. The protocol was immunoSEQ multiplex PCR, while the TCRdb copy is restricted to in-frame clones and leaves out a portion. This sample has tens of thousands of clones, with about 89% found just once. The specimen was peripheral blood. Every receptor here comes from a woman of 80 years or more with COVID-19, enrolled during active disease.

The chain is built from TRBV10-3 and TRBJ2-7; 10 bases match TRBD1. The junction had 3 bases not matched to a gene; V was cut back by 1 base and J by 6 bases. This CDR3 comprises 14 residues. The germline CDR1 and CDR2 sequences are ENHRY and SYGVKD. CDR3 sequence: CAISELTGGTEQYF. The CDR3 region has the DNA TGTGCCATCAGTGAGTTGACAGGGGGCACCGAGCAGTACTTC.

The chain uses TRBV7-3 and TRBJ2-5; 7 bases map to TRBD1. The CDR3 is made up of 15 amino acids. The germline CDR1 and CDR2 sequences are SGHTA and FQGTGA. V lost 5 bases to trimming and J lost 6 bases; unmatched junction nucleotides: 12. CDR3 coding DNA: TGTGCCAGCAGCCCCTTCCTGGACAGGATGCAGACCCAGTACTTC. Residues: CASSPFLDRMQTQYF.

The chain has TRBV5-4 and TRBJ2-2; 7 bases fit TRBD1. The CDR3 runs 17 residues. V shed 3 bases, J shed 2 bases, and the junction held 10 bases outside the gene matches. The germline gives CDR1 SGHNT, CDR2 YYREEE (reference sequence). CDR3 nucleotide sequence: TGTGCCAGCAGCTCGTCACAGGGGCCCCTAAACACCGGGGAGCTGTTTTTT. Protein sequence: CASSSSQGPLNTGELFF.

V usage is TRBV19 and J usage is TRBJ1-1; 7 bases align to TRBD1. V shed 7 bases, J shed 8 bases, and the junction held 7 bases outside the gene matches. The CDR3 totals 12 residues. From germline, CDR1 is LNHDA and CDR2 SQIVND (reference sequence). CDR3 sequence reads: CASNGDSPEAFF. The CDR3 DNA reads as TGTGCCAGTAATGGGGACAGCCCAGAAGCTTTCTTT.

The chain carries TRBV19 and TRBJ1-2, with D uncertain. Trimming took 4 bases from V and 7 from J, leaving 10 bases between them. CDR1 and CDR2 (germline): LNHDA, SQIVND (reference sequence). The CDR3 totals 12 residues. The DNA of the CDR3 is TGTGCCAGTAGTACGATCAGAGGTGGCTACACCTTC. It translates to CASSTIRGGYTF.

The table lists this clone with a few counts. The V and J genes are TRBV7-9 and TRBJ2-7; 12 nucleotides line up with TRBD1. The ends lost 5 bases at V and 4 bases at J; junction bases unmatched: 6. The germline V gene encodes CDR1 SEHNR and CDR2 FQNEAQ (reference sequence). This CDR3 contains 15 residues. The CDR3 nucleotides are TGTGCCAGCAGCCCAGGGACAGGGGGCGGGTACGAGCAGTACTTC. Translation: CASSPGTGGGYEQYF.

The CDR3 coding sequence is TGCGCCAGCAGCTCGGACAGGGATGGCTACACCTTC. This encodes CASSSDRDGYTF. The chain has TRBV5-1 and TRBJ1-2; 8 bases are a match to TRBD1. V was pared by 3 bases and J by 6 bases, with 1 base of the junction left unmatched. The CDR3 length is 12 residues. The V gene's germline CDR1 is SGHRS and CDR2 YFSETQ. Full variable domain (missing parts from reference TRBV5-1 and TRBJ1-2): KAGVTQTPRYLIKTRGQQVTLSCSPISGHRSVSWYQQTPGQGLQFLFEYFSETQRNKGNFPGRFSGRQFSNSRSEMNVSTLELGDSALYLCASSSDRDGYTFGSGTRLTVV.

CDR3 loop: CASRRTAGYSYEQYF. In DNA form, the CDR3 reads TGTGCCAGCAGGAGAACAGCGGGCTACTCCTACGAGCAGTACTTC. The rearrangement uses TRBV28 and TRBJ2-7, with D tentatively TRBD2 (6 bases). This CDR3 comprises 15 residues. CDR1 is MDHEN, CDR2 SYDVKM, per germline. The V and J ends lost 6 bases and 0 bases respectively, with 15 bases between them.

CDR3 nucleotide sequence: TGTGCCAGTAGTATAGCTCAGGGGCGCGGAAACGTTATTAACTATGGCTACACCTTC. As protein: CASSIAQGRGNVINYGYTF. The chain uses TRBV19 and TRBJ1-2; D is possibly TRBD1 (6 bases). The CDR3 has 19 residues. Trimming pared 1 base from V and 1 base from J, leaving 22 bases between. CDR1 and CDR2 from the germline V gene are LNHDA and SQIVND (reference sequence). The variable domain in full, completed from reference TRBV19 and TRBJ1-2, reads DGGITQSPKYLFRKEGQNVTLSCEQNLNHDAMYWYRQDPGQGLRLIYYSQIVNDFQKGDIAEGYSVSREKKESFPLTVTSAQKNPTAFYLCASSIAQGRGNVINYGYTFGSGTRLTVV.

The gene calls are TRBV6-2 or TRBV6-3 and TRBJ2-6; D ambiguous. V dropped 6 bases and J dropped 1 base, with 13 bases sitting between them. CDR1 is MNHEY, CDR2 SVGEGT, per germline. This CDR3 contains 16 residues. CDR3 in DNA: TGTGCCAGCAGCCTAACTCCGAGGTCTGGGGCCAACGTCCTGACTTTC. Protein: CASSLTPRSGANVLTF.

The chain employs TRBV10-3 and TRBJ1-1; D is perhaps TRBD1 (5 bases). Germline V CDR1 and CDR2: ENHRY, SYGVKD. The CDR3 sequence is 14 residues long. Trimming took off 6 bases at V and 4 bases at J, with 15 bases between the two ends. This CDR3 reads CAIREDGGGTEAFF. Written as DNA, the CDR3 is TGTGCCATCAGGGAGGACGGGGGGGGCACTGAAGCTTTCTTT.

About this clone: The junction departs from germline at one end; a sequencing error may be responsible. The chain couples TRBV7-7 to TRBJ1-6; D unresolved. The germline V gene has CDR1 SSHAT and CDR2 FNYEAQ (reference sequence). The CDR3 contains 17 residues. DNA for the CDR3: TGTGCTAGCAGCTTAGCCCTTATCTGGGGAGGCAATTCACCCCTCCACTTT. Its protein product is CASSLALIWGGNSPLHF.

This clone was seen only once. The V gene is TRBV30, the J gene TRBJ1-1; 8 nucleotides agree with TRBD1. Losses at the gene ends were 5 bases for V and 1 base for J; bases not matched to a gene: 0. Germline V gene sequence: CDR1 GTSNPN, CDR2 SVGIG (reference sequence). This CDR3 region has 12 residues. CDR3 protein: CAWDRGNTEAFF. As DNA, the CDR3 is TGTGCCTGGGACAGGGGGAACACTGAAGCTTTCTTT.

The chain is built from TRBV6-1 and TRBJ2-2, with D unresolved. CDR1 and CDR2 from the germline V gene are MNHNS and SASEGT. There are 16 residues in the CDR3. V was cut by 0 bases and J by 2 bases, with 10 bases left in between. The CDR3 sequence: CASSEAGRHNTGELFF. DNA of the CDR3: TGTGCCAGCAGTGAAGCGGGCAGACACAACACCGGGGAGCTGTTTTTT.

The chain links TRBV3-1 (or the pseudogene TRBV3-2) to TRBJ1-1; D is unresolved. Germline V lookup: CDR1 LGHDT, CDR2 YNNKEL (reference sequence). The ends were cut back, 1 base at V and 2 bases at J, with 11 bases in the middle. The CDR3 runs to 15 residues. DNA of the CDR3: TGTGCCAGCAGCCAAGGGAGGGCAGCTAACACTGAAGCTTTCTTT. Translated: CASSQGRAANTEAFF.

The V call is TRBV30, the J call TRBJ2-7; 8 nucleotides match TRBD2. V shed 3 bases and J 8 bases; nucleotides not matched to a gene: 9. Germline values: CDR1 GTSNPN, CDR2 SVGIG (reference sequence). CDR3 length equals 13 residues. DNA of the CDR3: TGTGCCTGGAGCGGGGGGGCCGGATTTAAGCAGTACTTC. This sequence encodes CAWSGGAGFKQYF.

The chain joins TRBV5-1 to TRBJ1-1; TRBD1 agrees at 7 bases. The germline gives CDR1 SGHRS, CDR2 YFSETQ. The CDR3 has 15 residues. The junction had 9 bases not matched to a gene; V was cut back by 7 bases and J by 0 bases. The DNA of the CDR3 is TGCGCCAGCGCAACAGGGGATTTGGTGAACACTGAAGCTTTCTTT. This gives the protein CASATGDLVNTEAFF.

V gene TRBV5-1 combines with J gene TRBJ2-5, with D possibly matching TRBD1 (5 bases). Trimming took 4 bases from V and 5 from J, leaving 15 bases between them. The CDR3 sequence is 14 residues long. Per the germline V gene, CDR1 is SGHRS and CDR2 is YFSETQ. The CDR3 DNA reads TGCGCCAGCAGCCAACCAGGGCGAATGGAGACCCAGTACTTC. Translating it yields CASSQPGRMETQYF.

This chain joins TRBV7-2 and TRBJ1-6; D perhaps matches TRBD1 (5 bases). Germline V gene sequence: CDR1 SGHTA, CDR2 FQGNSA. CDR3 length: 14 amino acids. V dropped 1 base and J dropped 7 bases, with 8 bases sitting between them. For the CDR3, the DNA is TGTGCCAGCAGCTTAGATTACAGGAATTCACCCCTCCACTTT. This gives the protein CASSLDYRNSPLHF.

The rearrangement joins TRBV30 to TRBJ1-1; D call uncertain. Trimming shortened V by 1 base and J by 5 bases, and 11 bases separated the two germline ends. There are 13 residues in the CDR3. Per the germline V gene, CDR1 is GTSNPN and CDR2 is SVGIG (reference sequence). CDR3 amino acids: CAWSGGYYTEAFF. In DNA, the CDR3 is TGTGCCTGGAGTGGAGGGTACTATACTGAAGCTTTCTTT.

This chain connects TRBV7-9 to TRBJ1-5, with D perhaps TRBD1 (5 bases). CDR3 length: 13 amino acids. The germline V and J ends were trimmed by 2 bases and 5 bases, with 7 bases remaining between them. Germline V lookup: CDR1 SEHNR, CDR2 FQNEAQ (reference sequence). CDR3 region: CASSLSGDQPQHF. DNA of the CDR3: TGTGCCAGCAGCTTATCGGGGGATCAGCCCCAGCATTTT.

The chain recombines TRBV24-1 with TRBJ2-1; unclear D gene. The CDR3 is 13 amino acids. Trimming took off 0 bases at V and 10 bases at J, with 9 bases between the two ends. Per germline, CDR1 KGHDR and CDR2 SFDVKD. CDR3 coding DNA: TGTGCCACCAGTGATTTGCTCCTCCAGGAGCAGTTCTTC. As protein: CATSDLLLQEQFF.

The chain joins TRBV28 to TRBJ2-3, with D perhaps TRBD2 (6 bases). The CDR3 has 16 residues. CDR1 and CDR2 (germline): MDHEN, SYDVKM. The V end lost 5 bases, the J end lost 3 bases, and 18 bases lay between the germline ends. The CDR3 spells CASSPPGLAGTDTQYF. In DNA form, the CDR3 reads TGTGCCAGCAGTCCTCCGGGACTGGCGGGGACAGATACGCAGTATTTT.

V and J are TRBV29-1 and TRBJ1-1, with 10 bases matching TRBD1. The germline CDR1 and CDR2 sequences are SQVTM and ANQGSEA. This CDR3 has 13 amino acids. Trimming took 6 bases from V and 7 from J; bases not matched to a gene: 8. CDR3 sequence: CSVSDRGAGEAFF. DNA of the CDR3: TGCAGCGTCTCGGACAGGGGGGCGGGTGAAGCTTTCTTT.

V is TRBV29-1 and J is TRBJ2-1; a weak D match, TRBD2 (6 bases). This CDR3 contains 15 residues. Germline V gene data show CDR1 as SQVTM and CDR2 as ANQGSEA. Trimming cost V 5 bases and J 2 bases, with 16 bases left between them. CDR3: CSVRPLSGAYNEQFF. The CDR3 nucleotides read TGCAGCGTTCGTCCCTTATCGGGGGCCTACAATGAGCAGTTCTTC.

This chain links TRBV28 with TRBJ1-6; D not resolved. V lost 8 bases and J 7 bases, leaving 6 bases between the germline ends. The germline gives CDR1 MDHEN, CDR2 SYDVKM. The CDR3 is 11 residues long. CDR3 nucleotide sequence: TGTGCCAGCCCGCAGAATTCACCCCTCCACTTT. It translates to CASPQNSPLHF.

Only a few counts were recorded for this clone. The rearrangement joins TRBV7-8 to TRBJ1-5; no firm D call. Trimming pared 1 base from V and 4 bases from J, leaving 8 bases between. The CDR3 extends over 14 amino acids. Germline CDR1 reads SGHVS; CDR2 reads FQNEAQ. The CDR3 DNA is TGTGCCAGCAGCTTAGAGTTCAGAAATCAGCCCCAGCATTTT. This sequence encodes CASSLEFRNQPQHF.

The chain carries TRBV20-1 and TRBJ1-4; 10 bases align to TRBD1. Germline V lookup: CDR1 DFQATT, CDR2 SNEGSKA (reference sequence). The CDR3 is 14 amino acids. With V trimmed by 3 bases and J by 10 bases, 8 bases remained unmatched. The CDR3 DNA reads TGCAGTGCTAGTGATAGACAGGGGGCGGGAAAACTGTTTTTT. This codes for CSASDRQGAGKLFF.